Reported below is one T cell receptor (beta chain). The antigen is not known. The data belong to a study of shared clonotypes between healthy human individuals. Study-level findings and limits: A few donors had approximately 4.6% of their naive CD4 clonotypes in common.

The protocol was immunoSEQ multiplex PCR, while the TCRdb copy is restricted to in-frame clones and leaves out a portion. The sample contains 2.5 million or so clones, around nine tenths of which appear only once. Input material: naive CD4+ T cells sorted from blood. Subset described: CD45RA+ positively selected. This TCR was recovered from a young man in good health.

As DNA, the CDR3 is TGTGCCAGCAGAACGGGACAGGGAGCAGATACGCAGTATTTT. It codes for CASRTGQGADTQYF. The chain joins TRBV28 to TRBJ2-3; 9 bases line up with TRBD1. The CDR3 consists of 14 residues. The V gene's germline CDR1 is MDHEN and CDR2 SYDVKM. J lost 4 bases, V lost 6 bases, and 5 bases had no gene match. Looking up the rest from reference TRBV28 and TRBJ2-3 gives the full variable domain: DVKVTQSSRYLVKRTGEKVFLECVQDMDHENMFWYRQDPGLGLRLIYFSYDVKMKEKGDIPEGYSVSREKKERFSLILESASTNQTSMYLCASRTGQGADTQYFGPGTRLTVL.